The rows below give T cell receptor beta chains drawn from one sample of a study of Ad26.COV2.S vaccination and SARS-CoV-2 variants. The data were produced by immunoSEQ multiplex PCR, yet TCRdb's version contains in-frame clones alone and is incomplete. The top ten hold about 2.7% of the sample, which has under 250,000 clones, roughly 87% seen once. Sequencing used peripheral blood, obtained in a trial of Ad26.COV2.S vaccine versus placebo. These receptors all stem from a person aged 18-65 years who received the Ad26.COV2.S COVID-19 vaccine or a placebo. Both conserved end residues are part of each CDR3. A D gene is named only where the DNA matches it firmly. Where a row states a size, it is once, few, many or the class of an expanded clone; other rows omit it.

cdr3_aa | cdr3_nt | j_call | v_call | clone_size | d_call
CASRGASSTDTQYF | TGTGCCAGCAGGGGAGCCTCTAGCACAGATACGCAGTATTTT | TRBJ2-3 | TRBV25-1 | NA | NA
CASSPGHLNEQFF | TGTGCCAGCAGCCCGGGACACCTCAATGAGCAGTTCTTC | TRBJ2-1 | TRBV7-3 | NA | NA
CASSLVTVNEKLFF | TGTGCCAGCAGCTTAGTAACAGTGAATGAAAAACTGTTTTTT | TRBJ1-4 | TRBV7-9 | NA | NA
CAIRETGTSGRTSYNEQFF | TGTGCCATCAGGGAGACCGGGACTAGCGGGAGGACCTCCTACAATGAGCAGTTCTTC | TRBJ2-1 | TRBV10-3 | NA | TRBD2
CASSNTGTTPGELFF | TGTGCCAGCTCGAACACCGGGACCACCCCCGGGGAGCTGTTTTTT | TRBJ2-2 | TRBV18 | NA | NA
CASRPKDRLGTEAFF | TGTGCCAGCAGACCTAAGGACAGGCTCGGCACTGAAGCTTTCTTT | TRBJ1-1 | TRBV7-9 | NA | TRBD1
CASSRTSHLSEQYF | TGTGCCAGCAGTCGTACGTCACATCTCTCCGAGCAGTACTTC | TRBJ2-7 | TRBV5-4 | NA | NA
CASSLVRGQDTQYF | TGTGCCAGCAGCTTAGTCAGGGGGCAAGATACGCAGTATTTT | TRBJ2-3 | TRBV11-2 | NA | TRBD1
CASSDWGRYNSPLHF | TGTGCCAGCAGCGACTGGGGTCGCTATAATTCACCCCTCCACTTT | TRBJ1-6 | TRBV6-2/TRBV6-3 | NA | NA
CASSQVESPGNTIYF | TGCGCCAGCAGCCAAGTCGAGTCCCCTGGAAACACCATATATTTT | TRBJ1-3 | TRBV4-1 | NA | NA
CASSQLGLNTGELFF | TGCGCCAGCAGCCAGCTGGGGCTAAACACCGGGGAGCTGTTTTTT | TRBJ2-2 | TRBV4-3 | NA | NA
CASSMDGSLGMNTEAFF | TGTGCCAGTAGTATGGACGGATCCCTCGGGATGAACACTGAAGCTTTCTTT | TRBJ1-1 | TRBV19 | NA | NA
CASSLARDPFHTEAFF | TGTGCCAGCAGCTTGGCCAGGGACCCCTTCCACACTGAAGCTTTCTTT | TRBJ1-1 | TRBV5-6 | NA | NA
CASSQASGGIDTQYF | TGTGCCAGCAGCCAGGCTAGCGGGGGGATAGATACGCAGTATTTT | TRBJ2-3 | TRBV3-1/TRBV3-2 | NA | TRBD2
CASSPLKEQYGYTF | TGTGCCAGCTCACCTCTGAAAGAGCAATATGGCTACACCTTC | TRBJ1-2 | TRBV18 | NA | NA
CASSTRTGQAYGYTF | TGTGCCAGCAGTACAAGGACAGGGCAAGCCTATGGCTACACCTTC | TRBJ1-2 | TRBV6-5 | NA | TRBD1
CASSSLAGEYNEQFF | TGTGCCAGCTCATCACTAGCGGGGGAATACAATGAGCAGTTCTTC | TRBJ2-1 | TRBV18 | NA | TRBD2
CASSLNNRDRGQRRELFF | TGTGCCAGCAGCCTTAACAACCGGGACAGGGGGCAAAGAAGGGAGCTGTTTTTT | TRBJ2-2 | TRBV7-9 | NA | TRBD1
CASSSGQSGNTEAFF | TGCGCCAGCAGCTCCGGACAGTCCGGGAACACTGAAGCTTTCTTT | TRBJ1-1 | TRBV5-1 | NA | NA
CASSLGGGISYNEQFF | TGTGCCAGTAGTTTGGGAGGGGGGATCTCCTACAATGAGCAGTTCTTC | TRBJ2-1 | TRBV19 | NA | NA
CASSMGFTEAFF | TGTGCCAGTAGTATGGGATTCACTGAAGCTTTCTTT | TRBJ1-1 | TRBV19 | NA | NA
CASSPKIRQRPNTDTQYF | TGTGCCAGCAGCCCAAAAATAAGGCAGCGGCCGAACACAGATACGCAGTATTTT | TRBJ2-3 | TRBV11-2 | few | NA
CASSIAGDPLHF | TGTGCCAGTAGTATTGCAGGGGATCCCCTCCACTTT | TRBJ1-6 | TRBV19 | NA | NA
CASSRRDRGQQPQHF | TGTGCCAGCAGCCGCCGGGACAGGGGGCAGCAGCCCCAGCATTTT | TRBJ1-5 | TRBV6-2/TRBV6-3 | once | TRBD1
CASSRHGNSPLHF | TGTGCCAGCAGCCGCCATGGGAATTCACCCCTCCACTTT | TRBJ1-6 | TRBV9 | few | NA
CAWRGQGAGFGYTF | TGTGCCTGGAGGGGACAGGGGGCGGGCTTTGGCTACACCTTC | TRBJ1-2 | TRBV30 | NA | TRBD1
CASSSQETYEQYF | TGTGCCAGCAGCTCACAAGAGACCTACGAGCAGTACTTC | TRBJ2-7 | TRBV7-6 | NA | NA
CASSRQGSSFTEAFF | TGTGCCAGCAGCAGGCAGGGATCATCCTTCACTGAAGCTTTCTTT | TRBJ1-1 | TRBV5-8 | NA | NA
CASSYNPSGTGLWPQHF | TGTGCCAGCAGTTACAATCCGTCCGGGACAGGGTTATGGCCCCAGCATTTT | TRBJ1-5 | TRBV6-2/TRBV6-3 | once | TRBD1
CASSWAGGRVPGELFF | TGTGCCAGCAGCTGGGCAGGGGGACGGGTTCCCGGGGAGCTGTTTTTT | TRBJ2-2 | TRBV7-3 | NA | TRBD1
CASSRSRARRMNTEAFF | TGCGCCAGCAGTCGATCCAGGGCAAGGAGGATGAACACTGAAGCTTTCTTT | TRBJ1-1 | TRBV23-1 | NA | NA
CASSLAGLSTSGANVLTF | TGTGCCAGCAGCTTGGCCGGTCTCAGTACTAGTGGGGCCAACGTCCTGACTTTC | TRBJ2-6 | TRBV5-6 | NA | NA
CASSLASDQETQYF | TGTGCCAGCAGCTTAGCATCTGACCAAGAGACCCAGTACTTC | TRBJ2-5 | TRBV7-9 | NA | NA
CASSLMTESTDTQYF | TGCGCCAGCAGCTTGATGACAGAAAGCACAGATACGCAGTATTTT | TRBJ2-3 | TRBV5-1 | NA | NA
CAISEGRTGQMNTEAFF | TGTGCCATCAGTGAGGGTCGGACAGGTCAGATGAACACTGAAGCTTTCTTT | TRBJ1-1 | TRBV10-3 | NA | TRBD1
CASSLRDRIKDTQYF | TGTGCCAGCAGCCTCCGGGACAGGATTAAAGATACGCAGTATTTT | TRBJ2-3 | TRBV11-1 | NA | TRBD1
CASSQQGYEQYF | TGTGCCAGCAGCCAACAGGGCTACGAGCAGTACTTC | TRBJ2-7 | TRBV7-8 | NA | NA
CASSLDSGSRNTQYF | TGTGCCAGCAGCTTAGACAGCGGGAGCCGAAATACGCAGTATTTT | TRBJ2-3 | TRBV7-9 | NA | TRBD2
CASSQVEGLSTEAFF | TGTGCCAGCAGCCAGGTTGAAGGGCTAAGTACTGAAGCTTTCTTT | TRBJ1-1 | TRBV14 | NA | NA
CASSRDTQYF | TGTGCCAGCTCCCGGGATACGCAGTATTTT | TRBJ2-3 | TRBV18 | NA | NA
CASSPGGGNQETQYF | TGTGCCAGCTCACCAGGAGGGGGTAACCAAGAGACCCAGTACTTC | TRBJ2-5 | TRBV18 | NA | NA